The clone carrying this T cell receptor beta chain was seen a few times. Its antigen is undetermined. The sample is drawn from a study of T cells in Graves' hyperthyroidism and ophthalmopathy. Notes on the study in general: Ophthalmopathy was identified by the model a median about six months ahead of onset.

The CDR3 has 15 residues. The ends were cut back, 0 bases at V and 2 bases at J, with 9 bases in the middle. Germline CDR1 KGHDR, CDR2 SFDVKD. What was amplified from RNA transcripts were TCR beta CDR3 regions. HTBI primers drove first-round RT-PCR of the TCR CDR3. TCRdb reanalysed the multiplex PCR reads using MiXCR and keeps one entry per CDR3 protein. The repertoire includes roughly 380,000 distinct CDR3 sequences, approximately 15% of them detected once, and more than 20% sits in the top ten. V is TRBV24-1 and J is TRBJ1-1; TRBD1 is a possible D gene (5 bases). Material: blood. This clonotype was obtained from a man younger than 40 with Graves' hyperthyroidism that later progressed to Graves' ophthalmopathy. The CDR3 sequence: CATSDLWRDNTEAFF. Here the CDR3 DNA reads TGTGCCACCAGTGATTTGTGGAGGGACAACACTGAAGCTTTCTTT.